This T cell receptor beta chain was sequenced for a study of control samples from healthy donors and cancer patients. Libraries were prepared by immunoSEQ multiplex PCR; TCRdb keeps only in-frame clonotypes and omits some of them. The sample lists roughly 150,000 clones, almost 90% occurring once. Germline V lookup: CDR1 GTSNPN, CDR2 SVGIG (reference sequence). The CDR3 length is 13 residues. Losses at the gene ends were 2 bases for V and 7 bases for J; bases not matched to a gene: 3. The specimen sequenced was blood. This chain joins TRBV30 and TRBJ2-4; 9 nucleotides match TRBD1. The receptor was derived from a man aged 18 to 35 in good health. The DNA for the CDR3 is TGTGCCTGGAGTTCCGACAGGGGGAACATTCAGTACTTC. Amino acids: CAWSSDRGNIQYF. The complete variable domain, with remaining parts taken from reference TRBV30 and TRBJ2-4, reads SQTIHQWPATLVQPVGSPLSLECTVEGTSNPNLYWYRQAAGRGLQLLFYSVGIGQISSEVPQNLSASRPQDRQFILSSKKLLLSDSGFYLCAWSSDRGNIQYFGAGTRLSVL.